This T cell receptor beta chain was captured in a study of blood T cell repertoires in COVID-19. Study-wide context: In each case, the material was cDNA or gDNA derived from T cells, B-cell-depleted T cells, or PBMCs.

Trimming removed 3 bases at V and 0 bases at J, with 8 bases between. Per germline, CDR1 SQVTM and CDR2 ANQGSEA. CDR3 length: 13 residues. Sequenced by immunoSEQ multiplex PCR; TCRdb stores in-frame clones only, minus some. The sample carries 250,000 to 350,000 clones, approximately 91% recorded once. In the case of this clone: The sample holds other DNA sequences that translate to the same CDR3.

The V call is TRBV29-1, the J call TRBJ1-1; the D is unclear. This TCR derives from a middle-aged woman who had recovered from COVID-19. What was sequenced was peripheral blood. The CDR3 nucleotides are TGCAGCGTTGAGGGCAGGATGAACACTGAAGCTTTCTTT. Amino acid sequence: CSVEGRMNTEAFF.